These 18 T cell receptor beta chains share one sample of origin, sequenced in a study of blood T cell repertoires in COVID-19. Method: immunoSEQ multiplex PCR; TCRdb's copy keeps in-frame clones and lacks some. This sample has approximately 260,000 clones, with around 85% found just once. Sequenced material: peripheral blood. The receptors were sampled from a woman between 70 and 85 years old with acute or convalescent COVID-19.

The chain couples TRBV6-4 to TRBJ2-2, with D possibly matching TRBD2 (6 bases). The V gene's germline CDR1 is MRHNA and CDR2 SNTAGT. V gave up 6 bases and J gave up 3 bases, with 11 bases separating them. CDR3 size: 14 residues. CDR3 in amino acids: CASSRGTDTGELFF. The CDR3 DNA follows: TGTGCCAGCAGCCGGGGGACCGACACCGGGGAGCTGTTTTTT.

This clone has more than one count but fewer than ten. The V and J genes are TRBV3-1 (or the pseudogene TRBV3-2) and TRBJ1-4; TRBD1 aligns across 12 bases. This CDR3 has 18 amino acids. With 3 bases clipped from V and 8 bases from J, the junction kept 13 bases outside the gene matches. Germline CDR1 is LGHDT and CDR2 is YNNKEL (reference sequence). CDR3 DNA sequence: TGTGCCAGCAGCCACGGGCCGGGACAGGGGGCGTTTCGGGAAAAACTGTTTTTT. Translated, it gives CASSHGPGQGAFREKLFF.

CDR3 protein: CASTLAGGRSDTQYF. The DNA of the CDR3 is TGTGCCAGCACCCTAGCGGGGGGGCGGTCAGATACGCAGTATTTT. This chain links TRBV6-5 with TRBJ2-3, with 12 bases lining up with TRBD2. Germline CDR1 MNHEY, CDR2 SVGAGI. The trim removed 7 bases at V and 4 bases at J, leaving 6 bases unmatched. The CDR3 is 15 residues long.

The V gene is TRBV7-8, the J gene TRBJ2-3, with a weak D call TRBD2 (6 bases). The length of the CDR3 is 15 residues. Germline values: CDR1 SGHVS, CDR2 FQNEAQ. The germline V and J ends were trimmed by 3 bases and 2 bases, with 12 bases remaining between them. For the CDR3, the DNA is TGTGCCAGCAGCTTGGACGGGGGAGTCACAGATACGCAGTATTTT. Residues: CASSLDGGVTDTQYF.

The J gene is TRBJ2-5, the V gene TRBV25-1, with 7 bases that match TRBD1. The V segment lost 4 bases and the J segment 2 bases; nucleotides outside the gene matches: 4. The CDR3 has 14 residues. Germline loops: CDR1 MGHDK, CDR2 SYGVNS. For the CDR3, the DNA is TGTGCCAGCAGTGTACCGGGACAGCAAGAGACCCAGTACTTC. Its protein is CASSVPGQQETQYF.

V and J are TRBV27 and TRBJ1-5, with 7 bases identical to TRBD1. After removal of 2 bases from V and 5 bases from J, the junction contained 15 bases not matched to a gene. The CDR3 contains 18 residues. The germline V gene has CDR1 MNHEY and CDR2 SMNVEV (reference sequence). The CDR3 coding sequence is TGTGCCAGCAGTTTAGCCATCACAGGGGATCGGAGGGATCAGCCCCAGCATTTT. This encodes CASSLAITGDRRDQPQHF.

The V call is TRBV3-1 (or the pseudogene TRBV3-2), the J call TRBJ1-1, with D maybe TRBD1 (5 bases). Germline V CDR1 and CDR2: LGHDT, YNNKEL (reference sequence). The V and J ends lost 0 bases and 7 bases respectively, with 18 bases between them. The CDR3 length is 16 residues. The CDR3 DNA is TGTGCCAGCAGCCAAGATAGTTGGGGCATCGGCATTGAAGCTTTCTTT. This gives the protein CASSQDSWGIGIEAFF.

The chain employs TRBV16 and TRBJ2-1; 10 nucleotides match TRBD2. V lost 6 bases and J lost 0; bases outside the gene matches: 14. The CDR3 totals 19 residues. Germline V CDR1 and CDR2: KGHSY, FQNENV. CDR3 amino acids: CASSRTSGWGDSSYNEQFF. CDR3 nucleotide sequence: TGTGCCAGCAGTCGGACTAGCGGTTGGGGGGATAGCTCCTACAATGAGCAGTTCTTC.

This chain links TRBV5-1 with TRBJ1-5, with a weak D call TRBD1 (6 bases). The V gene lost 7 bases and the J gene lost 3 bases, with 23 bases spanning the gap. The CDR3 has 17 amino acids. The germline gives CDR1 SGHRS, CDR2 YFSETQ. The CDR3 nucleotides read TGCGCCAGCTGTCGGGTCCAGGGGTTCGGTTCCAATCAGCCCCAGCATTTT. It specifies CASCRVQGFGSNQPQHF.

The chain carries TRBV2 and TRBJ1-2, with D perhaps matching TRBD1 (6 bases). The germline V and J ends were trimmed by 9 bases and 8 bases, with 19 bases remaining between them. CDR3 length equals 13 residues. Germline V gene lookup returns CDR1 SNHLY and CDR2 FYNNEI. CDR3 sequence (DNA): TGTGCCAGTGGGGGCGCCAGTCTTTCCGGCTACACCTTC. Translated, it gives CASGGASLSGYTF.

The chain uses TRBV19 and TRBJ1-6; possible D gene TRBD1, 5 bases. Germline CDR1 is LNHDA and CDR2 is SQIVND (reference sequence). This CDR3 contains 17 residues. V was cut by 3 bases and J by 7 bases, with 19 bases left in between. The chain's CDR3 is CASSISPRTKGNSPLHF. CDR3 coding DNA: TGTGCCAGTAGTATCTCCCCAAGGACAAAGGGGAATTCACCCCTCCACTTT.

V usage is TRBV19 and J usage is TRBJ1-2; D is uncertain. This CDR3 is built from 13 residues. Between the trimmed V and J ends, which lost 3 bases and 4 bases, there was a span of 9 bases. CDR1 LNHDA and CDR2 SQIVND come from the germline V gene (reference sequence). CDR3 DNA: TGTGCCAGTAGTATTGGGCAGGCCTATGGCTACACCTTC. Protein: CASSIGQAYGYTF.

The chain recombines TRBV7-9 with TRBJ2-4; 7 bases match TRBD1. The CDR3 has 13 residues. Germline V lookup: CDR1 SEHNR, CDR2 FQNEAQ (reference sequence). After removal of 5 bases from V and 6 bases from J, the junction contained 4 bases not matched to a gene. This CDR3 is CASSPGQRNIQYF. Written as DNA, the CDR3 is TGTGCCAGCAGCCCGGGACAGCGAAACATTCAGTACTTC.

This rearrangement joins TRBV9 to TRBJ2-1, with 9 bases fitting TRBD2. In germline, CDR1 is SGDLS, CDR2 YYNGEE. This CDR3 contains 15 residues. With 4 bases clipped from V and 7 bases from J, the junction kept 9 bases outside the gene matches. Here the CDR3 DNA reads TGTGCCAGCAGCACCCGACCACTAGCGGGTAATGAGCAGTTCTTC. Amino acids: CASSTRPLAGNEQFF.

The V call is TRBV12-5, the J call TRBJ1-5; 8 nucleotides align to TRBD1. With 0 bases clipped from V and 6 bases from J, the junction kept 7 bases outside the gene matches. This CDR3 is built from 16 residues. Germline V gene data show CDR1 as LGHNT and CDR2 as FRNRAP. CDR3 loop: CASGLVRTGIGQPQHF. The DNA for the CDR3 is TGTGCTAGTGGTTTGGTACGGACAGGGATAGGTCAGCCCCAGCATTTT.

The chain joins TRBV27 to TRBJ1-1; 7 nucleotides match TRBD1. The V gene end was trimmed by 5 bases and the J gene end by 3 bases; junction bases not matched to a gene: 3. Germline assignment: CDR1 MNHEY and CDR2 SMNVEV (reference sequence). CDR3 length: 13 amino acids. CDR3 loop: CASSPGGYTEAFF. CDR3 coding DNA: TGTGCCAGCAGTCCAGGGGGGTACACTGAAGCTTTCTTT.

DNA for the CDR3: TGTGCCAGCAGTCTCCGGAGGAGCGGGGGGATCGGCTACGAGCAGTACTTC. Translated: CASSLRRSGGIGYEQYF. The chain employs TRBV27 and TRBJ2-7; 9 nucleotides align to TRBD2. V was clipped by 5 bases and J by 3 bases; unmatched bases: 14. Germline V gene lookup returns CDR1 MNHEY and CDR2 SMNVEV (reference sequence). The CDR3 length is 17 residues.

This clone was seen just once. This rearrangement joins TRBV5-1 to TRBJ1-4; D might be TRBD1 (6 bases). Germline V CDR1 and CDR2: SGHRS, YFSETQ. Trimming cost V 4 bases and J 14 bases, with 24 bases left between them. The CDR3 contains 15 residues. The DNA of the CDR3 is TGCGCCAGCAGCAGAACGGACAGTGGCGCGTTAGGGCTGTTTTTT. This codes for CASSRTDSGALGLFF.